Listed below are T cell receptor beta chains from one sample, sequenced in a study of prognosis after radiotherapy for stage I lung cancer. TCRdb recomputed calls from the multiplex PCR reads with MiXCR, one row per CDR3 protein. The repertoire has over 15,000 distinct CDR3 sequences, roughly 31% of them found once; the top ten carry approximately 25%. The sequencing used PBMCs, collected before or after stereotactic body radiation therapy (not recorded which). The origin of the receptors is a donor at least 50 years old with non-small cell lung cancer. The CDR3 runs from the conserved cysteine through the conserved F or W. D genes are given only for firm matches. The listing skips clone size in some rows; elsewhere it reads once, few, many or a size class.

clone_size: NA; d_call: NA; j_call: TRBJ2-1; cdr3_length: 14; v_call: TRBV11-2; cdr3_aa: CASSIHRYDNEQFF; cdr3_nt: TGTGCCAGCAGTATACACAGGTATGACAATGAGCAGTTCTTC
clone_size: many; d_call: NA; j_call: TRBJ1-5; cdr3_length: 13; v_call: TRBV19; cdr3_aa: CATGLTSNQPQHF; cdr3_nt: TGTGCCACGGGGCTGACCAGCAATCAGCCCCAGCATTTT
clone_size: once; d_call: NA; j_call: TRBJ2-1; cdr3_length: 15; v_call: TRBV19; cdr3_aa: CASSMWGMGAVEQFF; cdr3_nt: TGTGCCAGTAGTATGTGGGGGATGGGAGCGGTTGAGCAGTTCTTC
clone_size: medium-sized; d_call: TRBD2; j_call: TRBJ2-7; cdr3_length: 19; v_call: TRBV6-1; cdr3_aa: CASTWTDGTSGLPSYEQYF; cdr3_nt: TGTGCCAGCACTTGGACGGATGGGACTAGCGGGCTACCTAGCTACGAGCAGTACTTC
clone_size: NA; d_call: NA; j_call: TRBJ1-2; cdr3_length: 14; v_call: TRBV27; cdr3_aa: CASRPGRPGYGYTF; cdr3_nt: TGTGCCAGCAGACCGGGACGTCCTGGCTATGGCTACACCTTC
clone_size: many; d_call: TRBD1; j_call: TRBJ1-3; cdr3_length: 16; v_call: TRBV5-1; cdr3_aa: CASSSYGQGSGNTIYF; cdr3_nt: TGCGCCAGCAGCAGCTACGGACAGGGAAGTGGAAACACCATATATTTT
clone_size: many; d_call: NA; j_call: TRBJ1-3; cdr3_length: 15; v_call: TRBV4-3; cdr3_aa: CASSQAGQTGNTIYF; cdr3_nt: TGCGCCAGCAGCCAAGCCGGGCAGACTGGAAACACCATATATTTT
clone_size: many; d_call: TRBD2; j_call: TRBJ2-1; cdr3_length: 14; v_call: TRBV20-1; cdr3_aa: CSARVRESPNEQFF; cdr3_nt: TGCAGTGCTAGAGTGCGGGAGTCTCCCAATGAGCAGTTCTTC
clone_size: NA; d_call: NA; j_call: TRBJ1-5; cdr3_length: 13; v_call: TRBV7-9; cdr3_aa: CASSVKGNQPQHF; cdr3_nt: TGCGCCAGCAGCGTAAAGGGCAATCAGCCCCAGCATTTT
clone_size: many; d_call: NA; j_call: TRBJ2-7; cdr3_length: 16; v_call: TRBV6-2/TRBV6-3; cdr3_aa: CASSPSSDMTYYEQYF; cdr3_nt: TGTGCCAGCAGTCCATCCTCTGATATGACCTACTACGAGCAGTACTTC
clone_size: many; d_call: NA; j_call: TRBJ1-1; cdr3_length: 16; v_call: TRBV6-1; cdr3_aa: CASSTDFGLMNTEAFF; cdr3_nt: TGTGCCAGCAGTACTGATTTTGGGCTCATGAACACTGAAGCTTTCTTT
clone_size: NA; d_call: TRBD1; j_call: TRBJ2-7; cdr3_length: 14; v_call: TRBV7-8; cdr3_aa: CASSLDGTGVERYF; cdr3_nt: TGTGCGAGCAGCTTAGACGGGACAGGGGTCGAGCGGTACTTC
clone_size: medium-sized; d_call: TRBD2; j_call: TRBJ2-1; cdr3_length: 16; v_call: TRBV6-1; cdr3_aa: CASSNRLAGWNNEQFF; cdr3_nt: TGTGCCAGCAGCAACCGACTAGCGGGGTGGAACAATGAGCAGTTCTTC
clone_size: NA; d_call: TRBD2; j_call: TRBJ2-3; cdr3_length: 16; v_call: TRBV20-1; cdr3_aa: CTGLAGVWHSTDTQYF; cdr3_nt: TGCACTGGACTAGCGGGAGTATGGCATAGCACAGATACGCAGTATTTT
clone_size: many; d_call: TRBD2; j_call: TRBJ2-7; cdr3_length: 14; v_call: TRBV6-1; cdr3_aa: CQGGALGTSGSRYF; cdr3_nt: TGTCAAGGAGGGGCCCTAGGGACTAGCGGGAGTAGGTACTTC
clone_size: NA; d_call: TRBD2; j_call: TRBJ2-2; cdr3_length: 13; v_call: TRBV10-3; cdr3_aa: CAISDGRPGELFF; cdr3_nt: TGTGCCATCAGTGACGGGAGGCCGGGGGAGCTGTTTTTT
clone_size: many; d_call: TRBD1; j_call: TRBJ1-1; cdr3_length: 12; v_call: TRBV10-2; cdr3_aa: CASLQGATEAFF; cdr3_nt: TGCGCCAGCTTGCAGGGGGCCACTGAAGCTTTCTTT
clone_size: many; d_call: TRBD2; j_call: TRBJ2-3; cdr3_length: 14; v_call: TRBV12-3/TRBV12-4; cdr3_aa: CASSVAGGTDTQYF; cdr3_nt: TGTGCCAGCAGCGTAGCGGGGGGCACAGATACGCAGTATTTT
clone_size: many; d_call: TRBD2; j_call: TRBJ2-5; cdr3_length: 13; v_call: TRBV12-3/TRBV12-4; cdr3_aa: CASAGRGRETQYF; cdr3_nt: TGTGCCAGCGCCGGGAGGGGTAGAGAGACCCAGTACTTC
clone_size: many; d_call: NA; j_call: TRBJ2-1; cdr3_length: 13; v_call: TRBV7-6; cdr3_aa: CASSWGLGNEQFF; cdr3_nt: TGTGCCAGCAGTTGGGGGTTAGGCAATGAGCAGTTCTTC
clone_size: once; d_call: TRBD1; j_call: TRBJ1-6; cdr3_length: 14; v_call: TRBV20-1; cdr3_aa: CSARPYRGNSPLHF; cdr3_nt: TGCAGTGCTAGACCCTACAGGGGGAATTCACCCCTCCACTTT
clone_size: many; d_call: NA; j_call: TRBJ2-1; cdr3_length: 13; v_call: TRBV6-5; cdr3_aa: CASRYDQSSEQFF; cdr3_nt: TGTGCCAGCAGGTACGACCAGTCGAGTGAGCAGTTCTTC